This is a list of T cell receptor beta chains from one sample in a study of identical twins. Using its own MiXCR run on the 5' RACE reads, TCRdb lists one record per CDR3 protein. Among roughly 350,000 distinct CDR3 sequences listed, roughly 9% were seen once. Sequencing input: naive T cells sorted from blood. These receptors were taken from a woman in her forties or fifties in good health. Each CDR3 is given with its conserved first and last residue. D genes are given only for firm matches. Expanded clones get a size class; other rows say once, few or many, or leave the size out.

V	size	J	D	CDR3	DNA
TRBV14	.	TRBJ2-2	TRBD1	CASSQRQGATGELFF	TGTGCCAGCAGCCAAAGGCAGGGGGCCACCGGGGAGCTGTTTTTT
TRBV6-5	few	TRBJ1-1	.	CASSYREVVNTEAFF	TGTGCCAGCAGTTACAGGGAGGTCGTGAACACTGAAGCTTTCTTT
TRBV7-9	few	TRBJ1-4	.	CASSQGVGVDEKLFF	TGTGCCAGCAGCCAAGGTGTTGGGGTAGATGAAAAACTGTTTTTT
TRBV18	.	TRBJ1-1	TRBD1	CASSSLPDRGTEAFF	TGTGCCAGCTCATCCCTTCCGGACAGGGGCACTGAAGCTTTCTTT
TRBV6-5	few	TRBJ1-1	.	CASQMPGHTEAFF	TGTGCCAGCCAAATGCCAGGACACACTGAAGCTTTCTTT
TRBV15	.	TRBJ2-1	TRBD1	CATSSWTGAASNEQFF	TGTGCCACCAGCAGCTGGACAGGGGCCGCCAGCAATGAGCAGTTCTTC
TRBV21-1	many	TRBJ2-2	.	CASSKEIDEAHGELFF	TGTGCCAGCAGCAAAGAGATCGATGAGGCACACGGGGAGCTGTTTTTT
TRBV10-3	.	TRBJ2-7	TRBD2	CAISESAGVKYF	TGTGCCATCAGTGAGTCGGCGGGAGTTAAGTACTTC
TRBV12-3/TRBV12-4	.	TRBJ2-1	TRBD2	CASRPVAGEGSHEQFF	TGTGCCAGCCGTCCCGTAGCGGGAGAAGGGAGCCATGAGCAGTTCTTC
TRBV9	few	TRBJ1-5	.	CASGDNQPQHF	TGTGCCAGCGGTGATAATCAGCCCCAGCATTTT
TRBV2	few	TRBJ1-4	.	CASVQGADEKLFF	TGTGCCAGCGTACAGGGTGCGGATGAAAAACTGTTTTTT
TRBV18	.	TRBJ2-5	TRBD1	CASSLTHGTGFETQYF	TGTGCCAGCTCACTTACCCACGGGACAGGGTTTGAGACCCAGTACTTC
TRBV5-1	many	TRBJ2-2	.	CASSLATTGELFF	TGCGCCAGCAGCTTGGCTACCACCGGGGAGCTGTTTTTT
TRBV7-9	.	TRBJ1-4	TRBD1	CASSLGQENEKLFF	TGTGCCAGCAGCTTGGGACAGGAGAATGAAAAACTGTTTTTT
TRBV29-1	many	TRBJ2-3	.	CSVSGDTQYF	TGCAGCGTTTCGGGAGATACGCAGTATTTT
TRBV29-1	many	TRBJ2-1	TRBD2	CSAQGLAGVGEQFF	TGCAGCGCCCAAGGACTAGCGGGAGTCGGTGAGCAGTTCTTC
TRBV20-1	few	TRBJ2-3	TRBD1	CSAKPGQPNTQYF	TGCAGTGCTAAACCGGGACAGCCTAATACGCAGTATTTT
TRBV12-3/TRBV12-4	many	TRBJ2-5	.	CASSLGQLKETQYF	TGTGCCAGCAGTCTTGGACAGCTAAAAGAGACCCAGTACTTC
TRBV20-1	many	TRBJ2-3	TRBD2	CSARLAGGPESDTQYF	TGCAGTGCTAGACTAGCGGGAGGGCCGGAGTCCGATACGCAGTATTTT
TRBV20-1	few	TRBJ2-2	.	CSARGNANTGELFF	TGCAGTGCTAGAGGCAACGCGAACACCGGGGAGCTGTTTTTT
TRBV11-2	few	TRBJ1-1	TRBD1	CASSIGQGGTEAFF	TGTGCCAGCAGCATAGGACAGGGTGGCACTGAAGCTTTCTTT
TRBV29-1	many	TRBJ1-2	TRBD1	CSVRGDRGTNYGYTF	TGCAGCGTGCGAGGGGACAGGGGCACCAACTATGGCTACACCTTC
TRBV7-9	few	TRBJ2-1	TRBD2	CASSLGGLAGLYNEQFF	TGTGCCAGCAGCTTAGGGGGACTAGCGGGTCTCTACAATGAGCAGTTCTTC
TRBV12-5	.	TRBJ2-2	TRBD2	CASGLARLAEGTGELFF	TGTGCTAGTGGTTTGGCTAGACTAGCGGAGGGGACCGGGGAGCTGTTTTTT
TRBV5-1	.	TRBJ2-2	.	CASSLGVGWNTGELFF	TGCGCCAGCAGCTTGGGGGTCGGATGGAACACCGGGGAGCTGTTTTTT
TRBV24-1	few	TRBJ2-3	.	CATSQQGSGDTQYF	TGTGCCACCAGTCAGCAGGGCTCCGGAGATACGCAGTATTTT
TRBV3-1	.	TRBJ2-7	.	CASSQGSVSYEQYF	TGTGCCAGCAGCCAAGGTTCTGTCTCCTACGAGCAGTACTTC
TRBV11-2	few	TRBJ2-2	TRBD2	CASSLTLAGDTGELFF	TGTGCCAGCAGCTTAACACTAGCGGGAGATACCGGGGAGCTGTTTTTT
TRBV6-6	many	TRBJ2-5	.	CASSMTRETQYF	TGTGCCAGCAGCATGACCCGGGAGACCCAGTACTTC
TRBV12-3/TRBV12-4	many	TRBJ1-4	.	CASSLLRELFF	TGTGCCAGCAGTCTGTTACGAGAACTGTTTTTT
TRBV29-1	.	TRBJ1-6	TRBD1	CSVAEGQGNSPLHF	TGCAGCGTTGCCGAGGGACAGGGTAATTCACCCCTCCACTTT
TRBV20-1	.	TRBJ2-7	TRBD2	CSGGRARSYEQYF	TGCAGTGGCGGGAGGGCCCGGTCCTACGAGCAGTACTTC
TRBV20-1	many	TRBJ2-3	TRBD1	CSAGDRGATDTQYF	TGCAGTGCTGGGGACAGGGGAGCCACAGATACGCAGTATTTT
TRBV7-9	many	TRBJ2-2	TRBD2	CASSWTSPGELFF	TGTGCCAGCAGCTGGACTAGCCCCGGGGAGCTGTTTTTT
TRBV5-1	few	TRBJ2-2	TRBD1	CASSPRTGDTGELFF	TGCGCCAGCAGCCCCCGGACAGGGGACACCGGGGAGCTGTTTTTT
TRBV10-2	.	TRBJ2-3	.	CASKVPGADTQYF	TGCGCCAGCAAGGTACCCGGCGCAGATACGCAGTATTTT
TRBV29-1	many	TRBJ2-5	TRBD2	CSVDWGGGKTQYF	TGCAGCGTAGATTGGGGGGGTGGTAAGACCCAGTACTTC
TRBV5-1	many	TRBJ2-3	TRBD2	CASSSLTSGRPGDTQYF	TGCGCCAGCAGCTCCTTGACTAGCGGGAGGCCCGGCGATACGCAGTATTTT
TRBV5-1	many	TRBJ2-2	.	CASSAARGLDTGELFF	TGCGCCAGCAGCGCGGCCAGGGGTTTAGACACCGGGGAGCTGTTTTTT
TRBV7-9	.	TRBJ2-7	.	CASSLRDTARVYEQYF	TGTGCCAGCAGCTTGCGGGATACAGCACGGGTCTACGAGCAGTACTTC
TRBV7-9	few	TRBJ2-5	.	CASSITQGTETQYF	TGTGCCAGCAGCATAACTCAGGGGACAGAGACCCAGTACTTC
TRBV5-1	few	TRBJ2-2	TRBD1	CASSPGQGARPGELFF	TGCGCCAGCAGCCCGGGACAGGGGGCGCGACCCGGGGAGCTGTTTTTT
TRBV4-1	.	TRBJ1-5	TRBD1	CASSHGGQGWRNQPQHF	TGCGCCAGCAGCCACGGAGGACAGGGGTGGAGGAATCAGCCCCAGCATTTT
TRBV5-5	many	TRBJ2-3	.	CASSFGLSGGETQYF	TGTGCCAGCAGCTTTGGTCTCTCCGGGGGAGAGACGCAGTATTTT
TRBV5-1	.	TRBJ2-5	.	CASSLVGAEMETQYF	TGCGCCAGCAGCTTGGTGGGGGCCGAGATGGAGACCCAGTACTTC
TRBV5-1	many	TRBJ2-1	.	CASSLYIGNEQFF	TGCGCCAGCAGCTTGTATATTGGGAATGAGCAGTTCTTC
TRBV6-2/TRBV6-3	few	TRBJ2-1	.	CASSYGYNEQFF	TGTGCCAGCAGTTACGGGTACAATGAGCAGTTCTTC
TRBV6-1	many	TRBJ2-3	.	CASSEELWQVGTDTQYF	TGTGCCAGCAGTGAAGAGCTGTGGCAGGTCGGCACAGATACGCAGTATTTT
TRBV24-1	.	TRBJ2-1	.	CATRSAPELGPGNVHEQFF	TGTGCCACCAGGAGTGCGCCCGAATTGGGGCCAGGGAATGTTCATGAGCAGTTCTTC
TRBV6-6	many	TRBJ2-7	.	CASIASGRSSYEQYF	TGTGCCAGCATAGCCTCCGGGAGATCGTCCTACGAGCAGTACTTC
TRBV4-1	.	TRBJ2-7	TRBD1	CASSPRQGTPISYEQYF	TGCGCCAGCAGCCCGAGACAGGGGACACCTATCTCCTACGAGCAGTACTTC
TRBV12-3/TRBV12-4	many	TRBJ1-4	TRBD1	CASSFLGTENEKLFF	TGTGCCAGCAGTTTCTTGGGGACAGAGAATGAAAAACTGTTTTTT
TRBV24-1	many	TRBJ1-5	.	CATSDSSQGGQPQHF	TGTGCCACCAGTGATTCGAGCCAGGGCGGTCAGCCCCAGCATTTT
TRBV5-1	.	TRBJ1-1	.	CASSLATQNTEAFF	TGCGCCAGCAGCTTGGCCACACAGAACACTGAAGCTTTCTTT
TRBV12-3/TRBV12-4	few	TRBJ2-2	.	CASSLTPTGELFF	TGTGCCAGCAGTTTAACACCAACCGGGGAGCTGTTTTTT
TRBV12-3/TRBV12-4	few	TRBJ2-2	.	CASSAGHSNTGELFF	TGTGCCAGCAGTGCGGGACATTCGAACACCGGGGAGCTGTTTTTT
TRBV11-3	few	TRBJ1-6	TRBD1	CASSSGTGVYSPLHF	TGTGCCAGCAGCTCCGGGACAGGGGTCTATTCACCCCTCCACTTT